This T cell receptor beta chain was sequenced during a study of persistence of HIV-infected CD4 T cells. The wider study: Two participants gave one leukapheresis sample; others gave up to about 200 mL blood repeatedly.

Per the germline V gene, CDR1 is LNHDA and CDR2 is SQIVND (reference sequence). The CDR3 sequence is 14 residues long. V lost 5 bases to trimming and J lost 7 bases, with 15 bases between them. Stimulation used 7.5 to 10 ug/mL lysate from CMV-infected fibroblasts. CD40L-negative CD69-negative CD45RO-high memory CD4+ T cells were sorted as populations depleted of antigen-responding cells. Donors were HIV-1-infected adults who began suppressive ART during chronic infection. Study-level findings and limits: Proviral oligoclonality tracked with TCR oligoclonality within the same sorted cells. CMV- and Gag-responding cells had lower TCRbeta richness than CD3/CD28-responding cells.

With regard to this clone: Its antigen is undetermined.

Sequencing used immunoSEQ version 4 in survey mode. Sequenced by immunoSEQ multiplex PCR; TCRdb stores in-frame clones only, minus some. The data contain 35,000 to 40,000 clones, 65% to 85% of them seen just once; the ten biggest clones take up approximately 1.6%. This sequence joins TRBV19 and TRBJ2-1; D is ambiguous. The source of this sequence is an adult man with HIV who was CMV-seropositive. This specimen was CD4+ T cells sorted from PBMCs after approximately 19-hour stimulation, taken from a patient who received antiretroviral therapy. In DNA, the CDR3 is TGTGCCAGTAGTCGATCGACTCCGGAGAATGAGCAGTTCTTC. Translation gives CASSRSTPENEQFF.